This T cell receptor (beta chain) was obtained from a study of Ad26.COV2.S vaccination and SARS-CoV-2 variants. Study results and limitations: Ad26.COV2.S recipients had broader spike-specific TCRs (P = 0.0014). Total T cell responses were possibly underestimated by TCR breadth and depth analyses. It was reported that spike-specific CD8+ and CD4+ T cell responses were substantially broad after vaccination.

Some clones are missing from TCRdb's copy, which holds only in-frame ones; the method was immunoSEQ multiplex PCR. The data show nearly 7,000 clones, about four fifths seen once. Comment on this clone: What it binds is unknown.

Germline V lookup: CDR1 SQVTM, CDR2 ANQGSEA. Trimming took off 4 bases at V and 0 bases at J, with 10 bases between the two ends. The CDR3 has 14 residues. The sequencing here drew on peripheral blood, taken after recovery from COVID-19. The TCR originated in a human donor who had recovered from COVID-19. V and J are TRBV29-1 and TRBJ2-1, with a tentative D call TRBD2 (5 bases). CDR3 DNA: TGCAGCGTTGGGAGGAGTATCTCCTACAATGAGCAGTTCTTC. This codes for CSVGRSISYNEQFF.